The present T cell receptor (beta chain) was sequenced within a study of sequential checkpoint blockade in melanoma. Treatment denoted: randomized to nivolumab then ipilimumab (arm A) or the reverse (arm B). V shed 0 bases and J shed 1 base, with 9 bases lying between them. Per germline, CDR1 MNHEY and CDR2 SVGAGI. CDR3 length: 15 residues. TCRdb keeps only in-frame clones here, not all; method: immunoSEQ multiplex PCR. In the table there are approximately 31,000 clones, 75% to 90% of which are singletons. Sequences were derived from CD8+ T cells sorted from blood (inferred from file names), sampled from a patient given nivolumab and ipilimumab in sequence. The rearrangement joins TRBV6-5 to TRBJ1-1; tentatively, D is TRBD1 (6 bases). The origin of this receptor is a human donor with melanoma. CDR3 bases: TGTGCCAGCAGTTACTCTAGACAGGCGAACACTGAAGCTTTCTTT. Encoded protein: CASSYSRQANTEAFF.